This TCR beta chain was sequenced in a study of fetal regulatory T cell absence and autoimmunity. The CDR3 length is 15 residues. V gave up 1 base and J gave up 5 bases; unmatched junction bases: 4. The germline V gene has CDR1 SGHDN and CDR2 FVKESK. The method was immunoSEQ multiplex PCR; TCRdb's version includes in-frame clones alone and lacks a portion of them. The sample holds tens of thousands of clones, roughly four fifths seen once. The chain is built from TRBV14 and TRBJ2-5, with 10 nucleotides matching TRBD1. Sample: cord blood. The receptor comes from a newborn boy with IPEX syndrome. The DNA for the CDR3 is TGTGCCAGCAGCCAAGGTCTGGACAGGGGGGAGACCCAGTACTTC. Translation: CASSQGLDRGETQYF.